This TCR beta chain was profiled in a study of regulatory T cells in long-lasting Graves disease. The CDR3 has 13 amino acids. V was trimmed by 3 bases and J by 3 bases, leaving 8 bases between them. Time point denoted: newly diagnosed GD, antithyroid drugs for less than 3 months. Making the TCR library involved RNA that had been extracted from PBMCs. Arm-PCR of CDR3 regions and iRepertoire HTBI primers were the basis on which TCR beta libraries were built. TCRdb reanalysed the multiplex PCR reads using MiXCR and keeps one entry per CDR3 protein. The sample consists of around 250,000 distinct CDR3 sequences, roughly 18% of them appearing once. The same data also went into a second study, on T cells in Graves' hyperthyroidism and ophthalmopathy.

This receptor was taken from a woman between 25 and 40 years old with Graves disease. The rearrangement joins TRBV12-3 or TRBV12-4 to TRBJ1-1; D gene uncertain. The specimen comprised peripheral blood mononuclear cells (PBMCs), sampled at new diagnosis, from a patient treated with antithyroid drugs. The CDR3 region is CASSLKGYTEAFF. DNA for the CDR3: TGTGCCAGCAGTTTGAAGGGTTACACTGAAGCTTTCTTT.